This T cell receptor beta chain was obtained from a study of blood T cell repertoires in COVID-19 (dated by TCRdb to about 2020). Background for the entire study: Collaborator samples came from the United States, Italy and Spain and covered acute and convalescent phases of COVID-19. The dataset comprised deeply sampled blood TCRbeta repertoires from subjects exposed to, actively infected with, or recovered from COVID-19. The material from the prospective study consisted of cDNA or gDNA derived from T cells, B-cell-depleted T cells, or PBMCs. Where available, HLA class I and class II types were taken from metadata supplied by the sample provider and were not determined by assay-based typing. The samples were drawn from two sources: the first 160 participants of the ongoing ImmuneRACE study, and 1,000 to 1,500 subjects contributed by 6 global collaborators. Nearly every sample came with metadata listing a de-identified subject ID, COVID-19 status, age in years and sex. The repertoires were released in a freely available public database intended as a resource for research on the immune response to SARS-CoV-2. The paper as a whole reports these results and caveats: The quantity of clinical and demographic metadata differed by source and by participant and was supplied without curation.

Participants in the prospective study were aged roughly 18 to 100 years, lived in about two dozen United States geographic areas, and enrolled through a virtual design. In the prospective study, participants were assigned to cohorts based on the clinical history participants reported in a screening survey and a study questionnaire. ImmuneRACE Cohort 3 recovered participants were defined by two consecutive negative NP/OP PCR tests, healthcare professional clearance, or symptom resolution. Mobile phlebotomists in the prospective study collected whole blood, serum and a nasopharyngeal or oropharyngeal swab from every participant. Prospective study participants could optionally give additional blood draws and questionnaires over an approximately two-month period. Before DNA extraction, blood samples from the prospective study were shipped at room temperature or frozen. The CDR3 contains 15 residues, cysteine and phenylalanine counted. This entry keeps only the CDR3 DNA: 45 bases, framed from base 1. The germline ends are 11 bases apart after V is trimmed by 2 bases and J by 3 bases. Reading the germline V gene gives CDR1 MDHEN and CDR2 SYDVKM.

Concerning this clone: No antigen is known for it. The record has no base qualities; no much larger clone is one base away.

TCRbeta CDR3 regions were amplified from genomic DNA using the immunoSEQ Assay, a bias-controlled multiplex PCR. Per the authors' processing: Within the assay, amplification of reference gene primers was used to estimate how many nucleated cells each sample contained. To quantify the absolute abundance of each unique TCRbeta CDR3 rearrangement, sequence reads were collapsed and filtered. For each sample, productive Simpson clonality was calculated as the square root of Simpson's diversity index over productive rearrangements. This immuneACCESS table, as held by TCRdb, lists in-frame sequences with V and J called but not all clones. Of the missing ones, under half trace to an unresolved V gene in checked studies; the others have no known cause. D and trimming were read from the DNA, whereas the V and J calls and clone size are those reported in that table. Across this sample there are 130,000 to 150,000 clones, with 80% to 90% seen only once. Jointly, the top ten make up roughly 12% of the sample.

The receptor was isolated from a man in his 60s who had recovered from COVID-19. Sequences were obtained from PBMCs or T cells enriched from blood (not recorded which). The chain is assembled from TRBV28 and TRBJ2-1, with the D gene call left open. The CDR3 is CASSLLGRIYNEQFF. Read as DNA, the sequence is TGTGCCAGCAGTTTACTGGGCAGAATCTACAATGAGCAGTTCTTC.